This T cell receptor beta chain stems from a study of T-cell memory formation after mild COVID-19. The overall study: TCR clusters largely stayed donor specific.

General study points: The study found contracting CD4+ clones mainly in CM and EM and contracting CD8+ clones in EMRA.

The table lists this clonotype with a few counts. What it recognizes is unknown. V gave up 0 bases and J gave up 5 bases; unmatched junction bases: 6. CDR3 length equals 15 residues. Looked up from germline, CDR1 is LGHDT and CDR2 is YNNKEL (reference sequence). Using constant-segment primers, 5'RACE produced TCR alpha and TCR beta cDNA libraries carrying sample barcodes and UMIs. TCRdb re-derived calls from the 5' RACE reads in MiXCR, one entry per CDR3 protein. This repertoire shows more than 250,000 distinct CDR3 sequences, about a sixth found once; its top ten account for roughly 23%. The genes are TRBV3-1 and TRBJ2-5; 7 bases align to TRBD2. This clonotype was sampled from a man in his late teens or twenties who had mild COVID-19 (a few samples of this study predate the infection). Cell type and time point are not known. Sequencing was performed on PBMCs or a T cell subset sorted from them (not recorded which). CDR3 protein: CASSQDSGGGETQYF. The CDR3 DNA sequence: TGTGCCAGCAGCCAAGATAGTGGCGGGGGTGAGACCCAGTACTTC.